The present TCR beta chain was sequenced within a study of T cells in localized non-small cell lung cancer. Overall study findings and caveats: Elevated circulating T cell density in blood was associated with longer overall survival. Out of the top 100 tumor clones, a median about 58 were seen in adjacent lung. Sequencing involved a lone tumor region, leaving heterogeneity possible.

Concerning this clone: What it recognizes is unknown.

Profiled with immunoSEQ multiplex PCR; TCRdb holds only in-frame clones, not every one. Counted here are 41,000 or so clones, around 86% occurring once; the ten biggest clones make up 6.5% to 9%. Germline CDR1 is SGHRS and CDR2 is YFSETQ. The CDR3 runs to 14 residues. Trimming cost V 2 bases and J 4 bases, with 12 bases left between them. This material consisted of peripheral blood, taken before any cancer treatment. The gene calls are TRBV5-1 and TRBJ1-2; D remains unclear. The clonotype was recovered from a woman aged 18-49 years with stage III lung adenocarcinoma. CDR3 region: CASSLSDGTYGYTF. The DNA of the CDR3 is TGCGCCAGCAGCTTATCGGACGGAACCTATGGCTACACCTTC. The full variable domain, in which reference TRBV5-1 and TRBJ1-2 provide the parts outside the CDR3, is KAGVTQTPRYLIKTRGQQVTLSCSPISGHRSVSWYQQTPGQGLQFLFEYFSETQRNKGNFPGRFSGRQFSNSRSEMNVSTLELGDSALYLCASSLSDGTYGYTFGSGTRLTVV.